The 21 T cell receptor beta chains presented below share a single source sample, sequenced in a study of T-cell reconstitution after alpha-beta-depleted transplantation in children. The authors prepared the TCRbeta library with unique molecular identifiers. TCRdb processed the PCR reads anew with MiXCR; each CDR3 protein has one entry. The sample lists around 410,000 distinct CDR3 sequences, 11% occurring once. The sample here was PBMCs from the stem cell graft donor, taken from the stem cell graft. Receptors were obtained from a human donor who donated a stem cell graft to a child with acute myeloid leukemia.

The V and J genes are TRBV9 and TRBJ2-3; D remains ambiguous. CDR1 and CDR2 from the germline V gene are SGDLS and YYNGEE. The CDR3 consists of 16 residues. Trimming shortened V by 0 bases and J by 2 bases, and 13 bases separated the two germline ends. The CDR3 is CASSVVGDTNTDTQYF. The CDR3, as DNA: TGTGCCAGCAGCGTAGTGGGTGATACGAACACAGATACGCAGTATTTT.

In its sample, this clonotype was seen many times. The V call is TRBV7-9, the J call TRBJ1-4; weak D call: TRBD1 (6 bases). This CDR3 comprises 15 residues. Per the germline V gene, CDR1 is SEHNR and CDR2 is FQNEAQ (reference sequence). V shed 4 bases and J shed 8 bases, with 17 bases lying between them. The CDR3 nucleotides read TGTGCCAGCAGCTCCGATCGGGGGGCAAGGGAAAAACTGTTTTTT. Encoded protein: CASSSDRGAREKLFF.

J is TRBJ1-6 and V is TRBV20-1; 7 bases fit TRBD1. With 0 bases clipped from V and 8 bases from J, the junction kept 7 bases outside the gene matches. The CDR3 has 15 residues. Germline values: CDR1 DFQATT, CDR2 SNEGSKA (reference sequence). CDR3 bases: TGCAGTGCTAGAGACGCCCGGCAGGGGGATTCACCCCTCCACTTT. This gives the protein CSARDARQGDSPLHF.

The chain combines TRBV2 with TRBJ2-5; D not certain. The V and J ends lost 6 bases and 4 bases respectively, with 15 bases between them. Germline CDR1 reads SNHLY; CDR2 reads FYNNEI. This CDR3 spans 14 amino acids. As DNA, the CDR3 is TGTGCCAGCAGCAATGGCCCCTGGGGAGAGACCCAGTACTTC. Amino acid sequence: CASSNGPWGETQYF.

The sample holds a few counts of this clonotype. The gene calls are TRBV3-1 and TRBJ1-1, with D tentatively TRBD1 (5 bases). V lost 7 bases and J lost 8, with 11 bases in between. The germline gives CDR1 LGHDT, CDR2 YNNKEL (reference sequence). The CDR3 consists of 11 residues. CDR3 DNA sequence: TGTGCCAGCACCCAGAGGGGCGAAGCTTTCTTT. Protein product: CASTQRGEAFF.

The CDR3 here is CASSLGGEAGTISSYNEQFF. CDR3 in DNA: TGTGCCAGCAGTTTAGGCGGGGAGGCCGGGACGATCTCCTCCTACAATGAGCAGTTCTTC. The V call is TRBV12-3 or TRBV12-4, the J call TRBJ2-1, with D possibly being TRBD2 (6 bases). The CDR3 contains 20 residues. V shed 1 base and J shed 0 bases, with 22 bases lying between them.

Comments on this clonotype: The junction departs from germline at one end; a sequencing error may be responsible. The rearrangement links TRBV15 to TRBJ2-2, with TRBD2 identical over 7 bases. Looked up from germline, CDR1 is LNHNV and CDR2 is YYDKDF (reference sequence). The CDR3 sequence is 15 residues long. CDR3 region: CATSIRDYNTGELFF. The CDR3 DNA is TGTGCCACCAGCATAAGGGACTACAACACCGGGGAGCTGTTTTTC.

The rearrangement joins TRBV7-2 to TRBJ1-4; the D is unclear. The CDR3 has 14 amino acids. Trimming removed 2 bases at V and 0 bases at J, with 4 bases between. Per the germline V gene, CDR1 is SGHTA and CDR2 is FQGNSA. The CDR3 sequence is CASSLPPTNEKLFF. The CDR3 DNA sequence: TGTGCCAGCAGCTTACCTCCAACTAATGAAAAACTGTTTTTT.

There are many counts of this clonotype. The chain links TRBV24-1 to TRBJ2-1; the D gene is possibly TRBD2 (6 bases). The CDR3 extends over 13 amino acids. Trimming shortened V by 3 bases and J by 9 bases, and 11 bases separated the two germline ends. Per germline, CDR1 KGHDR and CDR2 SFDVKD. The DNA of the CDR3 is TGTGCCACCAGTGATCTTCGGGGGAGTGAGCAGTTCTTC. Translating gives CATSDLRGSEQFF.

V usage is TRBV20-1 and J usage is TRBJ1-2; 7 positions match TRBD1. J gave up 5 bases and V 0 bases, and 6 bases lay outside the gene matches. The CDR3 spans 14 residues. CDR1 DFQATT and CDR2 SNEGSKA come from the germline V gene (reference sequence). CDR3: CSARDQTGRYGYTF. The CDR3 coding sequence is TGCAGTGCTAGAGATCAGACAGGGCGGTATGGCTACACCTTC.

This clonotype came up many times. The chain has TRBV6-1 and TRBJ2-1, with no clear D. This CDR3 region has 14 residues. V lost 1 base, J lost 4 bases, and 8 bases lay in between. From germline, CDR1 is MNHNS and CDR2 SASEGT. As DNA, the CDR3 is TGTGCCAGCAGTGAAGAAAGGTTTTACAATGAGCAGTTCTTC. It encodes CASSEERFYNEQFF.

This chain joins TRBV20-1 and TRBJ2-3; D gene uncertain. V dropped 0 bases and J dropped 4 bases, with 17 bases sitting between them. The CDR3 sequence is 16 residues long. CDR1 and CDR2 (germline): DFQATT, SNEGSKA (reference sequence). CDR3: CSARDGGSPRADTQYF. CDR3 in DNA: TGCAGTGCTAGAGATGGCGGCTCCCCACGGGCAGATACGCAGTATTTT.

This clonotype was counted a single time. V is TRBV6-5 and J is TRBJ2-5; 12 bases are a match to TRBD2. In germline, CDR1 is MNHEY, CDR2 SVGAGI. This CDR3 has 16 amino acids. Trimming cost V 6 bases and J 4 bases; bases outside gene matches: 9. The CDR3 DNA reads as TGTGCCAGCAGGCACTCCGGACTAGCGGGGACAGAGACCCAGTACTTC. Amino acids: CASRHSGLAGTETQYF.

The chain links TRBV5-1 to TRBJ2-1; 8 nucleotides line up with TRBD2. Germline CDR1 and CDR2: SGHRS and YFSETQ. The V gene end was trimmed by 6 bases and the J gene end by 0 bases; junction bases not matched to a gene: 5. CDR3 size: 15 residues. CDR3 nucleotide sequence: TGCGCCAGCACCTCAAGCGGGGGCTCCTACAATGAGCAGTTCTTC. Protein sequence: CASTSSGGSYNEQFF. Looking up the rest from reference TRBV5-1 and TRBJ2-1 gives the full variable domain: KAGVTQTPRYLIKTRGQQVTLSCSPISGHRSVSWYQQTPGQGLQFLFEYFSETQRNKGNFPGRFSGRQFSNSRSEMNVSTLELGDSALYLCASTSSGGSYNEQFFGPGTRLTVL.

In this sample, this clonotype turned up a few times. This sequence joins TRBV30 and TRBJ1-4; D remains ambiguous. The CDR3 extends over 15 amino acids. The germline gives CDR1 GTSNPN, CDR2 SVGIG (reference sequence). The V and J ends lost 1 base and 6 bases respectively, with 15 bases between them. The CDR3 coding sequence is TGTGCCTGGAGTGGTGGTGGGCCTACGGATGAAAAACTGTTTTTT. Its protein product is CAWSGGGPTDEKLFF.

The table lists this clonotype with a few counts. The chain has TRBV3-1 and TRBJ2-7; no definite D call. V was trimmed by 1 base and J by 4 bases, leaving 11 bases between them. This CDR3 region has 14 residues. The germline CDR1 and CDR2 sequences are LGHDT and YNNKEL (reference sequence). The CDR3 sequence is CASSQAFGFYEQYF. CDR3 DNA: TGTGCCAGCAGCCAAGCGTTTGGTTTTTACGAGCAGTACTTC.

Written as DNA, the CDR3 is TGTGCCAGCAGTGAAGCTCTTGGACTATACTACGAGCAGTACGTC. Amino acids: CASSEALGLYYEQYV. The V gene is TRBV6-1, the J gene TRBJ2-7; possibly TRBD2 for D (6 bases). The CDR3 is 15 residues long. Per the germline V gene, CDR1 is MNHNS and CDR2 is SASEGT. V lost 0 bases and J 3 bases, leaving 12 bases between the germline ends.

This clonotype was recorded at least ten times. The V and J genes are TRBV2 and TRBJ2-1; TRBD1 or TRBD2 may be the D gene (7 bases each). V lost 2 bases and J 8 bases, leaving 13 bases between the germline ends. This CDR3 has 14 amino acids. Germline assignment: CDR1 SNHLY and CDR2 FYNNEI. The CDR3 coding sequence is TGTGCCAGCAGTGAACAGGGGGAGGGGCATGAGCAGTTCTTC. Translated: CASSEQGEGHEQFF.

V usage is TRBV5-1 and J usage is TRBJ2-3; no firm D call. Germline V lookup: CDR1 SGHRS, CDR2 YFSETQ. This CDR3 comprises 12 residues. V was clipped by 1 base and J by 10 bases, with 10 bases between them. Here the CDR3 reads CASSLSPHPQYF. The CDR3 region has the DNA TGCGCCAGCAGCTTGAGTCCTCATCCGCAGTATTTT.

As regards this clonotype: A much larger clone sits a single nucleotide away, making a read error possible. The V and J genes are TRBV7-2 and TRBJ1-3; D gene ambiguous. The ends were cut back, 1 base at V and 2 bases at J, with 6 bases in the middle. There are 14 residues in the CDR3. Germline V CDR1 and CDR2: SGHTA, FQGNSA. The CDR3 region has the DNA TGTGCCAGCAGCTTAGACCAGGCTGGAAACACCATATATTTT. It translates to CASSLDQAGNTIYF.

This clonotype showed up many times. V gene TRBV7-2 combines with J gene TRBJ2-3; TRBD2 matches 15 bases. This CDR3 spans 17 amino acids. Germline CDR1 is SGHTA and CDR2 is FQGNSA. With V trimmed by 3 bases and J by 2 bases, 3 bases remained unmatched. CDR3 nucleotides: TGTGCCAGCAGCTTCGGGACTAGCGGGGGGAACACAGATACGCAGTATTTT. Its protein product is CASSFGTSGGNTDTQYF.